These 7 T cell receptor beta chains originate from one sample sequenced in a study of spatial heterogeneity in lung cancer. Time point here: sample taken at primary tumor resection. No cells were sorted before sequencing. The whole RNA sequenced was extracted from tumor, nontumor lung or frozen PBMC. TCRdb fed the 5' RACE reads into MiXCR, producing one record per CDR3 protein. The table includes approximately 11,000 distinct CDR3 sequences, approximately 6% detected once. This specimen was normal lung tissue next to the tumor, taken at surgery. These TCRs come from a male donor with early-stage non-small cell lung cancer.

This clonotype rates as medium-sized. The chain couples TRBV7-8 to TRBJ2-3, with D unclear. V gave up 3 bases and J gave up 1 base, with 2 bases separating them. CDR3 length: 12 residues. CDR1 and CDR2 from the germline V gene are SGHVS and FQNEAQ. The CDR3 DNA is TGTGCCAGCAGCTTGGGCACAGATACGCAGTATTTT. Translated, it gives CASSLGTDTQYF. Together with reference TRBV7-8 and TRBJ2-3, the CDR3 gives the full variable domain: GAGVSQSPRYKVAKRGQDVALRCDPISGHVSLFWYQQALGQGPEFLTYFQNEAQLDKSGLPSDRFFAERPEGSVSTLKIQRTQQEDSAVYLCASSLGTDTQYFGPGTRLTVL.

This clonotype was counted many times. CDR3 DNA: TGTGCCAGCAGCGAGGGGACTAGCGGTTCCTACGAGCAGTACTTC. Amino acids: CASSEGTSGSYEQYF. This chain uses TRBV9 with TRBJ2-7; TRBD2 matches at 11 bases. The CDR3 length is 15 residues. Germline values: CDR1 SGDLS, CDR2 YYNGEE. The ends lost 3 bases at V and 1 base at J; junction bases unmatched: 3.

The sample holds many counts of this clonotype. CDR3 residues: CASSLDVADRAQYF. As DNA, the CDR3 is TGTGCCAGCAGCTTAGATGTGGCCGACAGGGCGCAGTATTTT. The chain links TRBV7-3 to TRBJ2-3, with 7 bases that match TRBD1. Germline CDR1 reads SGHTA; CDR2 reads FQGTGA. Unmatched junction bases numbered 9, after V lost 2 bases and J lost 10 bases. CDR3 length: 14 residues.

This clonotype was seen ten or more times. The chain carries TRBV5-1 and TRBJ2-1; 8 bases are a match to TRBD1. In germline, CDR1 is SGHRS, CDR2 YFSETQ. This CDR3 is 17 amino acids long. J lost 4 bases, V lost 5 bases, and 14 bases had no gene match. CDR3 bases: TGCGCCAGCAGTTCTTCTCGGGGGACAGGCTTTTACAATGAGCAGTTCTTC. Translating it yields CASSSSRGTGFYNEQFF.

This clonotype showed up just a few times. The gene calls are TRBV5-1 and TRBJ2-2; TRBD2 matches 8 bases. CDR3 size: 17 residues. Trimming cost V 7 bases and J 1 base; bases outside gene matches: 12. Germline V lookup: CDR1 SGHRS, CDR2 YFSETQ. The CDR3 DNA follows: TGCGCCAGCCGCCCCGGGAGCGGGAGTCTGAACACCGGGGAGCTGTTTTTT. Translation: CASRPGSGSLNTGELFF.

There are many counts of this clonotype. The chain couples TRBV24-1 to TRBJ1-2; D ambiguous. CDR1 is KGHDR and CDR2 is SFDVKD in the germline V gene. The CDR3 is 13 amino acids. Deletions cut 2 bases from V and 6 bases from J, with 9 bases between. The DNA of the CDR3 is TGTGCCACCAGTGATTACGCAGATGATGGCTACACCTTC. Its protein is CATSDYADDGYTF.

This clonotype was picked up many times. V and J are TRBV3-1 and TRBJ2-7, with D perhaps matching TRBD2 (6 bases). This CDR3 region has 15 residues. The germline V gene has CDR1 LGHDT and CDR2 YNNKEL (reference sequence). The V end lost 1 base, the J end lost 1 base, and 11 bases lay between the germline ends. The CDR3 DNA reads as TGTGCCAGCAGCCAAGGGCCGACTAGATCCTACGAGCAGTACTTC. The encoded protein is CASSQGPTRSYEQYF.